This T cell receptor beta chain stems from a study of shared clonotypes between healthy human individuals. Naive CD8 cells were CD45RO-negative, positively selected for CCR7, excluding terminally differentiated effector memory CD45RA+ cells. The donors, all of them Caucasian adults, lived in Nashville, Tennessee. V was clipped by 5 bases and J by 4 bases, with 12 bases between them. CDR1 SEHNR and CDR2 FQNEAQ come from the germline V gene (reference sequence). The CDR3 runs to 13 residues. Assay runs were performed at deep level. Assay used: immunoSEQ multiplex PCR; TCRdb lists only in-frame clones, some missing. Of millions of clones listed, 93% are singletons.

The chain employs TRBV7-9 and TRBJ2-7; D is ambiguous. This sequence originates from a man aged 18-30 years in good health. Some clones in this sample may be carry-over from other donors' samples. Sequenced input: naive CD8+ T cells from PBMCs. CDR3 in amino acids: CASSKSSLYEQYF. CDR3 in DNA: TGTGCCAGCAGCAAAAGCTCCCTATACGAGCAGTACTTC. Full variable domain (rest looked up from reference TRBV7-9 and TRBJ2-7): DTGVSQNPRHKITKRGQNVTFRCDPISEHNRLYWYRQTLGQGPEFLTYFQNEAQLEKSRLLSDRFSAERPKGSFSTLEIQRTEQGDSAMYLCASSKSSLYEQYFGPGTRLTVT.